This entry concerns a single TCR beta chain. The V gene end was trimmed by 7 bases and the J gene end by 1 base; junction bases not matched to a gene: 12. Germline CDR1 reads MNHNY; CDR2 reads SVGAGI (reference sequence). This CDR3 is built from 16 residues. This sample stems from a study of blood T cell repertoires in COVID-19. Study-wide context: The origin of the acute and convalescent COVID-19 samples was the United States, Italy and Spain. T cells, B-cell-depleted T cells, or PBMCs supplied cDNA or gDNA.

Only in-frame clones appear in the TCRdb table, and some are missing; sequencing was by immunoSEQ multiplex PCR. This sample carries about 120,000 clones, 85% to 90% of them seen once, and the ten largest clones take roughly 7.9%. The V and J genes are TRBV6-6 and TRBJ1-1; TRBD1 aligns across 7 bases. This TCR was sampled from a man between 65 and 85 years old who had recovered from COVID-19. Sequencing used peripheral blood. CDR3 DNA: TGTGCCAGCATCTTGGGACAGCCGTTTACGAACACTGAAGCTTTCTTT. Amino acids: CASILGQPFTNTEAFF.